These 8 T cell receptor beta chains were sequenced from one sample in a study of shared T cell receptors in the human thymus. Clones were read by immunoSEQ multiplex PCR, and TCRdb kept only the in-frame ones, dropping some. The sample contains 450,000 to 650,000 clones, more than 75% of which appear only once. The same data also went into a second study, on human thymus T cells.

Sequenced input: thymocytes. Receptors were obtained from a boy under two years old with a congenital heart defect.

The rearrangement uses TRBV2 and TRBJ2-3, with D possibly being TRBD2 (6 bases). The CDR3 has 16 residues. Trimming stripped 0 bases from V and 2 bases from J, with 12 bases between. Germline assignment: CDR1 SNHLY and CDR2 FYNNEI. The CDR3 here is CASSEAGGADTDTQYF. The CDR3 region has the DNA TGTGCCAGCAGTGAAGCCGGCGGGGCAGACACAGATACGCAGTATTTT. Full variable domain (rest looked up from reference TRBV2 and TRBJ2-3): EPEVTQTPSHQVTQMGQEVILRCVPISNHLYFYWYRQILGQKVEFLVSFYNNEISEKSEIFDDQFSVERPDGSNFTLKIRSTKLEDSAMYFCASSEAGGADTDTQYFGPGTRLTVL.

The J gene is TRBJ2-6, the V gene TRBV25-1, with D uncertain. CDR3 length equals 15 residues. V gave up 2 bases and J gave up 2 bases, with 7 bases separating them. CDR1 and CDR2 (germline): MGHDK, SYGVNS. CDR3 in amino acids: CASSEGRAGANVLTF. The CDR3 DNA follows: TGTGCCAGCAGTGAAGGGCGAGCTGGGGCCAACGTCCTGACTTTC.

The chain has TRBV4-2 and TRBJ2-7, with a tentative D call TRBD1 (6 bases). Germline CDR1 is LGHNA and CDR2 is YNFKEQ. V shed 4 bases and J shed 0 bases, with 13 bases lying between them. This CDR3 has 15 amino acids. The CDR3 nucleotides read TGTGCCAGCAGCCTAACACCGGGACACTCCTACGAGCAGTACTTC. This sequence encodes CASSLTPGHSYEQYF.

This chain joins TRBV4-1 and TRBJ2-7, with TRBD2 identical over 13 bases. The CDR3 runs 17 residues. Germline V gene data show CDR1 as MGHRA and CDR2 as YSYEKL. Trimming cost V 1 base and J 4 bases; bases outside gene matches: 7. The CDR3 here is CASSQGTGTSGTYEQYF. In DNA form, the CDR3 reads TGCGCCAGCAGCCAAGGGACAGGGACTAGCGGGACGTACGAGCAGTACTTC.

This clone was counted between two and nine times. V gene TRBV18 combines with J gene TRBJ2-3; 7 nucleotides agree with TRBD2. This CDR3 comprises 16 residues. In germline, CDR1 is KGHSH, CDR2 LQKENI. V dropped 1 base and J dropped 2; count of bases not matched to a gene: 6. The CDR3 sequence is CASSPRGGSPTDTQYF. The CDR3 DNA is TGTGCCAGCTCACCACGGGGCGGGAGTCCCACAGATACGCAGTATTTT.

The chain is built from TRBV11-3 and TRBJ2-6; no clear D gene. Per germline, CDR1 SGHNT and CDR2 YENEEA. V lost 3 bases and J 0 bases, leaving 9 bases between the germline ends. There are 16 residues in the CDR3. DNA for the CDR3: TGTGCCAGCAGCTTTGCTGCGGACTCTGGGGCCAACGTCCTGACTTTC. It encodes CASSFAADSGANVLTF.

The V and J genes are TRBV28 and TRBJ1-2; weak D call: TRBD1 (5 bases). From germline, CDR1 is MDHEN and CDR2 SYDVKM. This CDR3 is built from 14 residues. The germline V and J ends were trimmed by 5 bases and 8 bases, with 18 bases remaining between them. The CDR3 nucleotides are TGTGCCAGCAGTCCCCCCGGGACCGGGAGGGGCTACACCTTC. As protein: CASSPPGTGRGYTF.

The rearrangement links TRBV7-3 to TRBJ2-1, with 11 bases aligning to TRBD2. The germline V gene has CDR1 SGHTA and CDR2 FQGTGA. The CDR3 contains 16 residues. The V segment lost 7 bases and the J segment 4 bases; nucleotides outside the gene matches: 9. The CDR3 reads CASNQGLAGGYNEQFF. The CDR3 nucleotides are TGTGCCAGCAACCAAGGGCTAGCGGGAGGTTACAATGAGCAGTTCTTC.